This TCR beta chain stems from a study of blood T cell repertoires in COVID-19. The table lists this clone with many counts. The CDR3 covers 12 residues. Deletions cut 5 bases from V and 4 bases from J, with 6 bases between. Germline V gene data show CDR1 as ENHRY and CDR2 as SYGVKD. Methods used by the authors: Using reference gene primer amplification, nucleated cell counts were estimated. Here immunoSEQ multiplex PCR was the method, and the copy in TCRdb shows in-frame clones only, minus some. That table gives V, J and clone size, and the DNA gave D and trimming. The sample yields 250,000 to 300,000 clones, around 88% seen once.

V and J are TRBV10-3 and TRBJ1-5; D is undetermined. This receptor was taken from a woman between 65 and 79 years old with COVID-19, enrolled during active disease. The sequenced material came from peripheral blood. This CDR3 reads CAISPSNQPQHF. DNA for the CDR3: TGTGCCATCAGTCCATCAAATCAGCCCCAGCATTTT.